Shown below are 23 T cell receptor beta chains from a single sample sequenced in a study of spatial heterogeneity in lung cancer. Time point denoted: sample taken at primary tumor resection. Whole RNA, which was extracted from tumor, nontumor lung tissue or frozen PBMC, was sequenced without any cell sorting. TCRdb processed the 5' RACE reads anew with MiXCR; each CDR3 protein has one entry. Of 25,000 to 35,000 distinct CDR3 sequences in the sample, 7.5% to 10% were seen once. Sequencing was performed on PBMCs, taken at surgery. The origin of the receptors is a female donor with early-stage non-small cell lung cancer.

This clonotype was seen at least ten times. The chain couples TRBV7-6 to TRBJ2-3, with D uncertain. Germline CDR1 is SGHVS and CDR2 is FNYEAQ. Trimming removed 5 bases at V and 1 base at J, with 13 bases between. The CDR3 is made up of 15 amino acids. The CDR3 region has the DNA TGTGCCAGCAGCCCATTAGGACCTGGCACAGATACGCAGTATTTT. Its translation is CASSPLGPGTDTQYF.

This clonotype was counted many times. The V gene is TRBV18, the J gene TRBJ1-5; maybe TRBD1 (6 bases). The germline V gene has CDR1 KGHSH and CDR2 LQKENI. Deletions cut 4 bases from V and 4 bases from J, with 14 bases between. The CDR3 runs to 15 residues. This CDR3 is CASSLFEQGNQPQHF. The CDR3 DNA follows: TGTGCCAGCTCACTTTTTGAACAGGGTAATCAGCCCCAGCATTTT.

This clonotype was seen many times. The chain's CDR3 is CASSQDHGQYNEQFF. The CDR3 bases are TGTGCCAGCAGCCAAGACCACGGACAGTACAATGAGCAGTTCTTC. V is TRBV3-1 and J is TRBJ2-1; D perhaps matches TRBD1 (6 bases). Trimming removed 0 bases at V and 4 bases at J, with 10 bases between. The CDR3 length is 15 residues. Germline lookup yields CDR1 LGHDT and CDR2 YNNKEL (reference sequence).

This clonotype was seen a handful of times. The chain employs TRBV28 and TRBJ1-1; D remains ambiguous. The CDR3 runs to 15 residues. CDR1 is MDHEN and CDR2 is SYDVKM in the germline V gene. V was pared by 5 bases and J by 0 bases, with 13 bases between. The CDR3 DNA sequence: TGTGCCAGCAGTCGGGCAGGTCCTATGAACACTGAAGCTTTCTTT. Translation: CASSRAGPMNTEAFF. Combining the CDR3 with reference TRBV28 and TRBJ1-1 gives the whole variable domain DVKVTQSSRYLVKRTGEKVFLECVQDMDHENMFWYRQDPGLGLRLIYFSYDVKMKEKGDIPEGYSVSREKKERFSLILESASTNQTSMYLCASSRAGPMNTEAFFGQGTRLTVV.

This clonotype was seen many times. For the CDR3, the DNA is TGTGCCAGCAGCTTATGGGGGAACACTGAAGCTTTCTTT. Amino acids: CASSLWGNTEAFF. The V call is TRBV7-2, the J call TRBJ1-1; no clear D. This CDR3 is 13 amino acids long. V lost 2 bases and J 1 base, leaving 5 bases between the germline ends. Per the germline V gene, CDR1 is SGHTA and CDR2 is FQGNSA.

This clonotype was picked up many times. The chain couples TRBV28 to TRBJ1-4, with D uncertain. Germline V gene sequence: CDR1 MDHEN, CDR2 SYDVKM. This CDR3 has 12 amino acids. Trimming removed 6 bases from V and 10 bases from J, with 12 bases in between. CDR3 sequence reads: CASRNTLGKLFF. The CDR3 nucleotides read TGTGCCAGCAGGAACACTTTGGGAAAACTGTTTTTT.

This clonotype was detected ten times or more. This sequence joins TRBV19 and TRBJ2-1, with TRBD2 identical over 15 bases. Trimming took 3 bases from V and 4 from J; bases not matched to a gene: 7. Germline assignment: CDR1 LNHDA and CDR2 SQIVND (reference sequence). The length of the CDR3 is 18 residues. In DNA form, the CDR3 reads TGTGCCAGTAGTATCCGGACTAGCGGGAGGGCCGGGTACAATGAGCAGTTCTTC. Amino acids: CASSIRTSGRAGYNEQFF.

This clonotype is classed as medium-sized (0.01 to 0.1%). The V call is TRBV7-6, the J call TRBJ2-7, with TRBD1 as a possible D gene (6 bases). Looked up from germline, CDR1 is SGHVS and CDR2 is FNYEAQ. The CDR3 extends over 14 amino acids. The ends were cut back, 5 bases at V and 2 bases at J, with 13 bases in the middle. CDR3 residues: CASSPTGQAYEQYF. The CDR3 DNA sequence: TGTGCCAGCAGCCCGACAGGTCAAGCCTACGAGCAGTACTTC.

This clonotype has a count of ten or more. The chain links TRBV5-5 to TRBJ2-3, with 10 nucleotides matching TRBD2. CDR1 is SGHKS and CDR2 is YYEKEE in the germline V gene (reference sequence). The CDR3 loop spans 16 amino acids. V trimming: 1 base; J trimming: 5 bases; junction bases outside the gene matches: 7. CDR3 in DNA: TGTGCCAGCAGCTTGATAGGGACTAGCGCTTTAGATACGCAGTATTTT. Protein: CASSLIGTSALDTQYF.

This clonotype occurred many times. This chain connects TRBV5-1 to TRBJ1-4; TRBD1 is a possible D gene (6 bases). CDR3 length: 15 amino acids. Germline CDR1 reads SGHRS; CDR2 reads YFSETQ. V was trimmed by 0 bases and J by 4 bases, leaving 10 bases between them. The CDR3, as DNA: TGCGCCAGCAGCTTGGACGGACAGCATAATGAAAAACTGTTTTTT. Translated, it gives CASSLDGQHNEKLFF.

The chain couples TRBV27 to TRBJ2-5; weak D call: TRBD1 (6 bases). This CDR3 is built from 14 residues. V gave up 3 bases and J gave up 4 bases, with 12 bases separating them. Germline CDR1 is MNHEY and CDR2 is SMNVEV (reference sequence). The CDR3 bases are TGTGCCAGCAGTTTTTGGGGGCGCGGAGAGACCCAGTACTTC. Amino acids: CASSFWGRGETQYF.

This clonotype was seen at least ten times. The genes are TRBV11-2 and TRBJ2-3; D uncertain. V was cut by 5 bases and J by 4 bases, with 7 bases left in between. Germline CDR1 reads SGHAT; CDR2 reads FQNNGV. The CDR3 is 12 amino acids. The CDR3 coding sequence is TGTGCCAGCAGCGTGACCCCAGATACGCAGTATTTT. Encoded protein: CASSVTPDTQYF.

This clonotype was picked up many times. The chain carries TRBV19 and TRBJ2-7; possible D gene TRBD2, 6 bases. The germline V gene has CDR1 LNHDA and CDR2 SQIVND (reference sequence). V lost 6 bases to trimming and J lost 3 bases, with 12 bases between them. CDR3 size: 13 residues. CDR3 sequence (DNA): TGTGCCAGTAGCCGTGGGACTTACTACGAGCAGTACGTC. Its protein is CASSRGTYYEQYV.

In this sample, this clonotype is medium-sized. The chain is built from TRBV7-2 and TRBJ2-1; D is perhaps TRBD2 (5 bases). V lost 1 base, J lost 7 bases, and 17 bases lay in between. Per germline, CDR1 SGHTA and CDR2 FQGNSA. The CDR3 is 16 residues long. CDR3 coding DNA: TGTGCCAGCAGCTTAGACCCCCGGGTCCGCGGGAATGAGCAGTTCTTC. Protein: CASSLDPRVRGNEQFF.

This clonotype was counted many times. The chain links TRBV3-1 to TRBJ2-1; 16 nucleotides align to TRBD2. CDR1 LGHDT and CDR2 YNNKEL come from the germline V gene (reference sequence). This CDR3 has 15 residues. V was clipped by 1 base and J by 12 bases; unmatched bases: 3. The CDR3 nucleotides read TGTGCCAGCAGCCAAGGGGGACTAGCGGGAGGGGCGCAGTTCTTC. Protein sequence: CASSQGGLAGGAQFF.

This clonotype was recorded at least ten times. V is TRBV7-9 and J is TRBJ2-5, with 8 bases identical to TRBD2. The CDR3 loop spans 13 amino acids. The V gene's germline CDR1 is SEHNR and CDR2 FQNEAQ (reference sequence). Trimming took 5 bases from V and 5 from J; bases not matched to a gene: 4. The CDR3 region is CASSGSGSETQYF. The DNA for the CDR3 is TGTGCCAGCAGCGGGAGCGGGAGTGAGACCCAGTACTTC.

This clonotype appeared many times. The CDR3 DNA reads TGTGCCAGCAGCCCCGTGTGGTTGGCCCCGACCTACGAGCAGTACTTC. Protein product: CASSPVWLAPTYEQYF. The V gene is TRBV7-8, the J gene TRBJ2-7; no reliable D call. The CDR3 has 16 amino acids. Per germline, CDR1 SGHVS and CDR2 FQNEAQ. V was trimmed by 5 bases and J by 2 bases, leaving 19 bases between them.

The table lists this clonotype with many counts. This rearrangement joins TRBV20-1 to TRBJ1-5; D unresolved. CDR3 length: 14 amino acids. Germline V CDR1 and CDR2: DFQATT, SNEGSKA (reference sequence). Trimming shortened V by 0 bases and J by 10 bases, and 16 bases separated the two germline ends. As DNA, the CDR3 is TGCAGTGCTAGAGACCTCGACTCAGTCAGTCCCCAGCATTTT. Translation: CSARDLDSVSPQHF.

This clonotype was seen at least ten times. V usage is TRBV20-1 and J usage is TRBJ2-7, with D hard to call. The CDR3 has 13 amino acids. Germline CDR1 DFQATT, CDR2 SNEGSKA (reference sequence). V lost 3 bases and J 4 bases, leaving 13 bases between the germline ends. The CDR3 coding sequence is TGCAGTGCTAGCGGGCTGGCTAGTTACGAGCAGTACTTC. This sequence encodes CSASGLASYEQYF.

The rearrangement joins TRBV18 to TRBJ2-5, with a possible D match to TRBD1 (5 bases). There are 14 residues in the CDR3. V was cut by 3 bases and J by 4 bases, with 12 bases left in between. Germline lookup yields CDR1 KGHSH and CDR2 LQKENI. For the CDR3, the DNA is TGTGCCAGCTCACCTTCTCAGGGCAGAGAGACCCAGTACTTC. As protein: CASSPSQGRETQYF.

Details on this clonotype: A much more abundant neighbour one base away suggests this may be a read error. The V call is TRBV6-2 or TRBV6-3, the J call TRBJ1-5; 7 bases match TRBD1. The junction had 2 bases not matched to a gene; V was cut back by 4 bases and J by 2 bases. Germline-derived CDR1 and CDR2 are MNHEY and SVGEGT. CDR3 length equals 14 residues. For the CDR3, the DNA is TGTGCCAGCAGTTTAACAGGGGGCAATCAGCCCCAGCATTTT. Translation: CASSLTGGNQPQHF.

This clonotype was detected ten times or more. The CDR3 here is CASSPGLTEHTDTQYF. Here the CDR3 DNA reads TGTGCCAGCTCGCCCGGGTTGACAGAACACACAGATACGCAGTATTTT. The gene calls are TRBV18 and TRBJ2-3, with D perhaps matching TRBD1 (5 bases). CDR1 is KGHSH, CDR2 LQKENI, per germline. CDR3 size: 16 residues. V was trimmed by 6 bases and J by 2 bases, leaving 18 bases between them.

This clonotype has a handful of counts. The chain employs TRBV5-1 and TRBJ2-1, with 8 bases lining up with TRBD2. The germline gives CDR1 SGHRS, CDR2 YFSETQ. The V gene end was trimmed by 0 bases and the J gene end by 0 bases; junction bases not matched to a gene: 8. CDR3 length: 18 residues. The CDR3, as DNA: TGCGCCAGCAGCTTGGGGGGGACTAGTCGGTACTCCTACAATGAGCAGTTCTTC. This encodes CASSLGGTSRYSYNEQFF.